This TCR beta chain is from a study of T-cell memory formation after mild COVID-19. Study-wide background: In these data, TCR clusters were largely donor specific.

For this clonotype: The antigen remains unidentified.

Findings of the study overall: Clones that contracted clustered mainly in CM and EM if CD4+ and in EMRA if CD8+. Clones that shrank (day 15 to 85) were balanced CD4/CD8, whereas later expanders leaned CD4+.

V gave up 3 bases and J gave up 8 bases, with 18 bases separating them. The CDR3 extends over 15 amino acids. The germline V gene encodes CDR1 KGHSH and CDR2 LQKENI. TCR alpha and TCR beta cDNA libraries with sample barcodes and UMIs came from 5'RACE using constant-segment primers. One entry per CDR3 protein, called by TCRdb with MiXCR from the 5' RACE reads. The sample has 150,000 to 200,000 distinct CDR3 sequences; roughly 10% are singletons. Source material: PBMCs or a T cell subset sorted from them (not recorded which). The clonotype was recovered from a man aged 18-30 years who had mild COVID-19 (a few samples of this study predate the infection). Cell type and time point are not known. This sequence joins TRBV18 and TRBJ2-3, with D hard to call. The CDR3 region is CASSPEGDSQVTQYF. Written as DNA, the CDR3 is TGTGCCAGCTCACCGGAAGGCGACTCGCAGGTTACGCAGTATTTT.